Listed below are T cell receptor beta chains from one sample, sequenced in a study of blood T cell repertoires in COVID-19. The assay was immunoSEQ multiplex PCR, and TCRdb's table has in-frame clones only and misses some. This sample carries under 550,000 clones, 70% to 90% of them seen once, and the ten largest clones take more than 0.7%. Sequenced input: peripheral blood. The receptors derive from a man younger than 30 with COVID-19, enrolled during active disease. Both conserved end residues are part of each CDR3. A D gene is named only where the DNA matches it firmly. Size values are once, few and many counts, or a class for expanded clones, and some rows have none.

>TRBD1|NA|TRBV11-3|TRBJ2-7
TGTGCCAGCAGACAATCCGGGACAGGGTACAACGAGCAGTACTTC
CASRQSGTGYNEQYF
>NA|NA|TRBV6-6|TRBJ2-2
TGTGCCAGCAGTTTCAATTCCGGGGAGCTGTTTTTT
CASSFNSGELFF
>TRBD1|NA|TRBV10-3|TRBJ2-3
TGTGCCATCCTTGGACAGGGTGAAGATACGCAGTATTTT
CAILGQGEDTQYF
>TRBD1|NA|TRBV6-5|TRBJ1-1
TGTGCCAGCAGTTACCAGGGGACAGGGGTCTCCACTGAAGCTTTCTTT
CASSYQGTGVSTEAFF
>NA|once|TRBV29-1|TRBJ1-1
TGCAGCGTTGCATATGCCGGGACAACGAACACTGAAGCTTTCTTT
CSVAYAGTTNTEAFF
>NA|NA|TRBV9|TRBJ1-6
TGTGCCAGCAGCGCCGAGGGCTCCTATAATTCACCCCTCCACTTT
CASSAEGSYNSPLHF
>TRBD1|NA|TRBV24-1|TRBJ1-5
TGTGCCACCAGCAGACAGGGGTATCAGCCCCAGCATTTT
CATSRQGYQPQHF
>TRBD2|NA|TRBV5-1|TRBJ2-3
TGCGCCAGCAGTTTTACTAGCGGGAAGACAGATACGCAGTATTTT
CASSFTSGKTDTQYF
>TRBD2|once|TRBV19|TRBJ2-7
TGTGCCAGTAGTACCTTAGCGGGAGGCCGCTACGAGCAGTACTTC
CASSTLAGGRYEQYF
>TRBD1|NA|TRBV11-2|TRBJ2-7
TGTGCCAGCAGCTTTACAGGGGGCTCCTACGAGCAGTACTTC
CASSFTGGSYEQYF
>TRBD2|once|TRBV2|TRBJ2-1
TGTGCCAGCGGGACTAGCGGGGGCGCGAGCTCCTACAATGAGCAGTTCTTC
CASGTSGGASSYNEQFF
>TRBD1|NA|TRBV11-3|TRBJ2-1
TGTGCCAGCAGCTTGACTGGGACAGTGTTCAATGAGCAGTTCTTC
CASSLTGTVFNEQFF
>TRBD1|NA|TRBV25-1|TRBJ1-1
TGTGCCAGCAGTAAAGGGGGCGGAAACACTGAAGCTTTCTTT
CASSKGGGNTEAFF
>NA|NA|TRBV4-1|TRBJ1-2
TGCGCCAGCAGCCAAGATGAGCAGCGACCAGATGGCTACACCTTC
CASSQDEQRPDGYTF
>TRBD1|NA|TRBV6-5|TRBJ1-3
TGTGCCAGCAGTATGACAGGGCATGCTGGAAACACCATATATTTT
CASSMTGHAGNTIYF
>TRBD1|NA|TRBV30|TRBJ2-3
TGTGCCTGCCGGACAGGGGTTAGCACAGATACGCAGTATTTT
CACRTGVSTDTQYF
>TRBD2|NA|TRBV7-6|TRBJ2-7
TGTGCCAGCAGCCCCGGGAGGGGAGGATCCTACGAGCAGTACTTC
CASSPGRGGSYEQYF
>NA|NA|TRBV19|TRBJ1-2
TGTGCCAGCGGGTATGGCTACACCTTC
CASGYGYTF
>TRBD1|NA|TRBV5-6|TRBJ1-1
TGTGCCAGCAGCTTGGCCGGGACAGGGATCAACACTGAAGCTTTCTTT
CASSLAGTGINTEAFF
>NA|NA|TRBV24-1|TRBJ2-7
TGTGCCACCAGTGATAATGCGGGCGAGCAGTACTTC
CATSDNAGEQYF
>TRBD2|NA|TRBV6-6|TRBJ2-1
TGTGCCAGCAGTTACTCAGGAGGGACTAGTCGGTATGAGCAGTTCTTC
CASSYSGGTSRYEQFF
>TRBD1|NA|TRBV3-1/TRBV3-2|TRBJ1-6
TGTGCCAGCAGCCTAACAGGGGGCCGCAATTCACCCCTCCACTTT
CASSLTGGRNSPLHF
>NA|few|TRBV3-1/TRBV3-2|TRBJ1-3
TGTGCCAGCAGCCAGGGGGCGTCCGGAAACACCATATATTTT
CASSQGASGNTIYF
>NA|NA|TRBV5-6|TRBJ1-2
TGTGCCAGCAGCTTGTACAGTACCATCAGCTATGGCTACACCTTC
CASSLYSTISYGYTF
>TRBD2|NA|TRBV7-9|TRBJ2-1
TGTGCCAGCAGCTCTACTAGCGGGAGGGCCCCCAATGAGCAGTTCTTC
CASSSTSGRAPNEQFF
>NA|NA|TRBV5-6|TRBJ1-5
TGTGCCAGCAGCTGGGGGCCCAGGGAGAATCAGCCCCAGCATTTT
CASSWGPRENQPQHF
>TRBD1|NA|TRBV4-1|TRBJ1-5
TGCGCCAGCAGCCAAGATGGAGGGGGCAGCAATCAGCCCCAGCATTTT
CASSQDGGGSNQPQHF
>NA|NA|TRBV6-5|TRBJ1-2
TGTGCCAGCACGGGAAGGGGGATCTATGGCTACACCTTC
CASTGRGIYGYTF
>TRBD2|NA|TRBV30|TRBJ2-1
TGTGCCTGGAGTGTAGGGGCGGGAGCAGTCGGGGATGAGCAGTTCTTC
CAWSVGAGAVGDEQFF
>NA|once|TRBV11-2|TRBJ1-6
TGTGCCAGCAGCTTAGGGGGGGGAACATATAATTCACCCCTCCACTTT
CASSLGGGTYNSPLHF
>TRBD2|NA|TRBV30|TRBJ2-3
TGTGCCTGGGCTAGCGGGAGGGACGGTACGCAGTATTTT
CAWASGRDGTQYF
>TRBD2|NA|TRBV4-2|TRBJ2-5
TGTGCCAGCAGCCCTCGGACTAGCGGGATCCTACAAGAGACCCAGTACTTC
CASSPRTSGILQETQYF
>NA|NA|TRBV19|TRBJ2-1
TGTGCCAGTAATTCTTTAGGGACTCCTAACCAGAACGAGCAGTTCTTC
CASNSLGTPNQNEQFF
>NA|few|TRBV27|TRBJ2-5
TGTGCCAGCAGCCGGCTGGGCGAGACCCAGTACTTC
CASSRLGETQYF
>NA|NA|TRBV4-1|TRBJ1-5
TGCGCCAGCAGCCAAGTCCAGTCTCCTGAGCCCCAGCATTTT
CASSQVQSPEPQHF
>NA|NA|TRBV7-9|TRBJ2-2
TGTGCCAGCAGCTTAGATGGCAGGGCCACCGGGGAGCTGTTTTTT
CASSLDGRATGELFF
>NA|NA|TRBV29-1|TRBJ1-1
TGCAGCGTCCGAGCGGGGGTTAGCACTGAAGCTTTCTTT
CSVRAGVSTEAFF
>NA|few|TRBV7-9|TRBJ1-1
TGTGCCAGCAGCTTTTCCCGCCAGGAAGAAGCTTTCTTT
CASSFSRQEEAFF
>NA|once|TRBV27|TRBJ2-5
TGTGCCAGCAGGACGTTGTTGGGCGAGACCCAGTACTTC
CASRTLLGETQYF
>TRBD2|NA|TRBV7-9|TRBJ2-3
TGTGCCAGCAGCTTACCTACTAGCGGGGGGTTCGGCACAGATACGCAGTATTTT
CASSLPTSGGFGTDTQYF
>NA|once|TRBV5-1|TRBJ2-1
TGCGCCAGCAGCTTGGCCGTGTCAGGCCGGGGGAATGAGCAGTTCTTC
CASSLAVSGRGNEQFF
>NA|NA|TRBV5-4|TRBJ2-3
TGTGCCAGCAGCTCGACTAGTGGGGCCACAGATACGCAGTATTTT
CASSSTSGATDTQYF
>TRBD1|NA|TRBV18|TRBJ2-6
TGTGCCAGCTCACCAGGACAGGGCTACTCTGGGGCCAACGTCCTGACTTTC
CASSPGQGYSGANVLTF
>TRBD1|NA|TRBV6-5|TRBJ2-7
TGTGCCAGCAGTTACACCGGGACAGGGCTAGACGAGCAGTACTTC
CASSYTGTGLDEQYF
>NA|NA|TRBV7-8|TRBJ1-5
TGTGCCAGCAGCCCCCGGGGAGGCAATCAGCCCCAGCATTTT
CASSPRGGNQPQHF
>NA|NA|TRBV19|TRBJ1-5
TGTGCCAGTGATACCAGGGGTATGGGCAATCAGCCCCAGCATTTT
CASDTRGMGNQPQHF
>TRBD2|NA|TRBV19|TRBJ2-5
TGTGCCAGTAGCAAAATACTAGCGGGAGTCGAGACCCAGTACTTC
CASSKILAGVETQYF
>NA|NA|TRBV7-8|TRBJ2-1
TGTGCCAGCAGCCGCACCCGGACTCCGCCCTACAATGAGCAGTTCTTC
CASSRTRTPPYNEQFF
>TRBD1|NA|TRBV4-1|TRBJ2-5
TGCGCCAGCAGCCCAGGGACAGTAGTAGAGACCCAGTACTTC
CASSPGTVVETQYF
>NA|NA|TRBV28|TRBJ2-7
TGTGCCAGCAGCTTAGTAGACGACTATTACGAGCAGTACTTC
CASSLVDDYYEQYF